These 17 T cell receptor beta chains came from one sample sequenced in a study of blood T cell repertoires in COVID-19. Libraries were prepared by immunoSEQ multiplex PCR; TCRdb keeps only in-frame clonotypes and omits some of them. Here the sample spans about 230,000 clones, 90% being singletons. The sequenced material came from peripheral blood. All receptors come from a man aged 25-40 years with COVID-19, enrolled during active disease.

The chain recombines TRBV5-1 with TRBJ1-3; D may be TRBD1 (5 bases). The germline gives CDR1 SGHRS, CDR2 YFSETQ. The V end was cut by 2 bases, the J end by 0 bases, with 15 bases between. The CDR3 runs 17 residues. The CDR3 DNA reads TGCGCCAGCAGCTTATCCAGACAGTCGAGCTCTGGAAACACCATATATTTT. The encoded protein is CASSLSRQSSSGNTIYF.

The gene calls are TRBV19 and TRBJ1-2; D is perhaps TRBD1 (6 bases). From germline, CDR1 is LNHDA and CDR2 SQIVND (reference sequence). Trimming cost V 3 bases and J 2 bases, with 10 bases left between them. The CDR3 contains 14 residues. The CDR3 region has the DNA TGTGCCAGTAGTATTGACAGGAGGAACTATGGCTACACCTTC. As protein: CASSIDRRNYGYTF.

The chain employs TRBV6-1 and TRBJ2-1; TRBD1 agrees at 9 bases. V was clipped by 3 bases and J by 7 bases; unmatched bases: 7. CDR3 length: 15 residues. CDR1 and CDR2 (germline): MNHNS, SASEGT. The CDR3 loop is CASSDTGGGKNEQFF. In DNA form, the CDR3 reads TGTGCCAGCAGTGATACAGGGGGCGGGAAAAATGAGCAGTTCTTC.

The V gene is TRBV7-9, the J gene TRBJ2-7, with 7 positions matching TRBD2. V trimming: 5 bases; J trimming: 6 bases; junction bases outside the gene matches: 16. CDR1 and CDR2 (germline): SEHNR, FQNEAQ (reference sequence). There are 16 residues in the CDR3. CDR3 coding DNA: TGTGCCAGCAGCCCCGGACCGGAGGCGGGAGTGAGCGAGCAGTACTTC. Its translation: CASSPGPEAGVSEQYF. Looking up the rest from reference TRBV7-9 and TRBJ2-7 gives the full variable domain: DTGVSQNPRHKITKRGQNVTFRCDPISEHNRLYWYRQTLGQGPEFLTYFQNEAQLEKSRLLSDRFSAERPKGSFSTLEIQRTEQGDSAMYLCASSPGPEAGVSEQYFGPGTRLTVT.

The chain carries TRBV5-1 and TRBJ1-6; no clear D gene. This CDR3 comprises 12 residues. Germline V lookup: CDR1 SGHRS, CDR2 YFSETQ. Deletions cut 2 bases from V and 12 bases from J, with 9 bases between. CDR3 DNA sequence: TGCGCCAGCAGCTTAAACCGGGAACCCCTCCACTTT. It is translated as CASSLNREPLHF.

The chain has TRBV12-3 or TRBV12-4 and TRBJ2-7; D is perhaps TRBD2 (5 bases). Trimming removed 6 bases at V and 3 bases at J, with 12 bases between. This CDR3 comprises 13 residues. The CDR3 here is CASSPPGIYEQYF. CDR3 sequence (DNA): TGTGCCAGCAGCCCACCGGGGATCTACGAGCAGTACTTC.

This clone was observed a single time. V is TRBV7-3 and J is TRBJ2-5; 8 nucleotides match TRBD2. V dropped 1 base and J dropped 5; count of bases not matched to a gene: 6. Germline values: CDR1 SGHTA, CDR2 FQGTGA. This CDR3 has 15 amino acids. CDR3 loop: CASSLNGGAIETQYF. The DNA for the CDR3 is TGTGCCAGCAGCTTAAACGGGGGGGCCATTGAGACCCAGTACTTC.

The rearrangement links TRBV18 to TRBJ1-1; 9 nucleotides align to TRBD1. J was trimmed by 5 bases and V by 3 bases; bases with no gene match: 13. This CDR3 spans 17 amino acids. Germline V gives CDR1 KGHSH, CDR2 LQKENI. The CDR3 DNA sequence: TGTGCCAGCTCACCGACAGGGGGTTATGAACATGGGACTGAAGCTTTCTTT. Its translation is CASSPTGGYEHGTEAFF.

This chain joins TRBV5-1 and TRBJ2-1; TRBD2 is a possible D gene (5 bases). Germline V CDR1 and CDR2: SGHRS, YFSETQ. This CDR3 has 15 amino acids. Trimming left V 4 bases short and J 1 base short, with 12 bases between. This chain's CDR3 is CASSPISGSYNEQFF. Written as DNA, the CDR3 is TGCGCCAGCAGCCCCATTTCGGGGTCCTACAATGAGCAGTTCTTC.

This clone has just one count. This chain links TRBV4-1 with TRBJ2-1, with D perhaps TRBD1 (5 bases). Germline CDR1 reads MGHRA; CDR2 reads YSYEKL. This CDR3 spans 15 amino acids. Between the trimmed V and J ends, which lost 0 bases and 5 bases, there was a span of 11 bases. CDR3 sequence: CASSQDGARDNEQFF. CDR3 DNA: TGCGCCAGCAGCCAAGATGGGGCTAGGGACAATGAGCAGTTCTTC.

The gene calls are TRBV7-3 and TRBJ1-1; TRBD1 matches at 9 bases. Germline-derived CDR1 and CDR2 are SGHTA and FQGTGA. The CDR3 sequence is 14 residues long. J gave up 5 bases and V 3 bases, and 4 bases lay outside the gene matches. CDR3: CASSLGTGRTEAFF. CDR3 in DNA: TGTGCCAGCAGCTTGGGGACAGGGCGGACTGAAGCTTTCTTT.

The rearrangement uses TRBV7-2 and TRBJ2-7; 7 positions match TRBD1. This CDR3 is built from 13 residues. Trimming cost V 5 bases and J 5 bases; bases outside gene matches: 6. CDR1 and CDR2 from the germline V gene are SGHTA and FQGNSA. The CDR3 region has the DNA TGTGCCAGCAGCGAACAGGGGTCACACGAGCAGTACTTC. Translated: CASSEQGSHEQYF.

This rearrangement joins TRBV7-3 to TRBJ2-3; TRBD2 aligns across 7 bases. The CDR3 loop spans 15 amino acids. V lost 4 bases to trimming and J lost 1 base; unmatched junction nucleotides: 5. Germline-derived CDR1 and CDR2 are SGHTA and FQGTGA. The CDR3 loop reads CASSSPSGGTDTQYF. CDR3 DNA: TGTGCCAGCAGCTCCCCTAGCGGAGGCACAGATACGCAGTATTTT. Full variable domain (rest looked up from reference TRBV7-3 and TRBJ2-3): GAGVSQTPSNKVTEKGKYVELRCDPISGHTALYWYRQSLGQGPEFLIYFQGTGAADDSGLPNDRFFAVRPEGSVSTLKIQRTERGDSAVYLCASSSPSGGTDTQYFGPGTRLTVL.

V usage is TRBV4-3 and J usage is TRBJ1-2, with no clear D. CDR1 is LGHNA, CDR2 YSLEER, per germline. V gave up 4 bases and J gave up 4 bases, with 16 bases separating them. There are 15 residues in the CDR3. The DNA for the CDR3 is TGCGCCAGCAGCCTCTCCGAGGAGGTTCCCTATGGCTACACCTTC. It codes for CASSLSEEVPYGYTF.

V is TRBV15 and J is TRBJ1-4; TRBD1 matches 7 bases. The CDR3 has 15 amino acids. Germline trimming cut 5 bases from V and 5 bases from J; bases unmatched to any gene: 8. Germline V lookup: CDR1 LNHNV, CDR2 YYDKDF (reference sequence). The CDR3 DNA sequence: TGTGCCACCAGCTTCAGACAGGGACGGAATGAAAAACTGTTTTTT. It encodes CATSFRQGRNEKLFF.

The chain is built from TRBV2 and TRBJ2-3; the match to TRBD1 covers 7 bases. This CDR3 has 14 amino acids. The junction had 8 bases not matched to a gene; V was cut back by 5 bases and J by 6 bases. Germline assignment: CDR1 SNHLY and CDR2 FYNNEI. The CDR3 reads CASSQITQGDTQYF. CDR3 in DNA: TGTGCCAGCAGTCAAATAACACAGGGGGATACGCAGTATTTT. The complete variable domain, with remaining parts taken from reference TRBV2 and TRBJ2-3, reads EPEVTQTPSHQVTQMGQEVILRCVPISNHLYFYWYRQILGQKVEFLVSFYNNEISEKSEIFDDQFSVERPDGSNFTLKIRSTKLEDSAMYFCASSQITQGDTQYFGPGTRLTVL.

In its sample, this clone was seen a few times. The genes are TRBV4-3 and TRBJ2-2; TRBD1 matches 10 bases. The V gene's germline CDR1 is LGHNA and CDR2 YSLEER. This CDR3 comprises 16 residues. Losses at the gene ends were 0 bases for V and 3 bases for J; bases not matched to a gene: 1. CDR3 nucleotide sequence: TGCGCCAGCAGCCAAGAGACAGGGGGCTACACCGGGGAGCTGTTTTTT. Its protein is CASSQETGGYTGELFF.